These 10 T cell receptor beta chains were all obtained from the same sample, sequenced in a study of blood T cell repertoires in COVID-19. Profiling relied on immunoSEQ multiplex PCR, and the TCRdb table lists in-frame clones only, not all of them. The profile shows approximately 94,000 clones, 88% of them singletons. The source material was peripheral blood. The source of these receptors is an elderly woman with active COVID-19.

The rearrangement joins TRBV3-1 (or the pseudogene TRBV3-2) to TRBJ2-7; TRBD1 aligns across 8 bases. Germline CDR1 reads LGHDT; CDR2 reads YNNKEL (reference sequence). This CDR3 comprises 14 residues. V was clipped by 3 bases and J by 6 bases; unmatched bases: 7. The CDR3 region has the DNA TGTGCCAGCAGCCATCTGGACAGGGCGGGCGAGCAGTACTTC. It encodes CASSHLDRAGEQYF.

The gene calls are TRBV7-9 and TRBJ1-6; 7 bases align to TRBD1. This CDR3 region has 15 residues. Unmatched junction bases numbered 6, after V lost 5 bases and J lost 5 bases. Germline V gene sequence: CDR1 SEHNR, CDR2 FQNEAQ (reference sequence). The DNA of the CDR3 is TGTGCCAGCAGCGGAGGGGGCCGGGATAATTCACCCCTCCACTTT. Amino acid sequence: CASSGGGRDNSPLHF.

The CDR3 is CASSPLTGSQETQYF. The DNA of the CDR3 is TGCGCCAGCAGCCCCCTGACAGGGTCCCAAGAGACCCAGTACTTC. The chain combines TRBV5-1 with TRBJ2-5; 7 bases map to TRBD1. Germline CDR1 and CDR2: SGHRS and YFSETQ. The ends lost 4 bases at V and 1 base at J; junction bases unmatched: 7. This CDR3 contains 15 residues.

J is TRBJ1-1 and V is TRBV18; weak D call: TRBD1 (6 bases). CDR3 length: 18 amino acids. Germline CDR1 reads KGHSH; CDR2 reads LQKENI. Trimming shortened V by 6 bases and J by 1 base, and 24 bases separated the two germline ends. CDR3 residues: CASSPTSRDTRTNTEAFF. In DNA form, the CDR3 reads TGTGCCAGCTCCCCAACAAGCAGGGACACAAGGACGAACACTGAAGCTTTCTTT.

V is TRBV29-1 and J is TRBJ2-1; 9 bases agree with TRBD2. This CDR3 has 19 residues. After removal of 5 bases from V and 6 bases from J, the junction contained 23 bases not matched to a gene. Germline CDR1 reads SQVTM; CDR2 reads ANQGSEA. The CDR3 nucleotides read TGCAGCGTTCCAGCCAAGTTTATCAAAGCGGGAGGAGTACTCAATGAGCAGTTCTTC. It encodes CSVPAKFIKAGGVLNEQFF.

The rearrangement joins TRBV7-8 to TRBJ2-1; 9 bases are a match to TRBD1. V was pared by 5 bases and J by 1 base, with 3 bases of the junction left unmatched. The CDR3 extends over 15 amino acids. Looked up from germline, CDR1 is SGHVS and CDR2 is FQNEAQ. CDR3 DNA sequence: TGTGCCAGCAGCCCCGACAGGGGGTCCTACAATGAGCAGTTCTTC. It is translated as CASSPDRGSYNEQFF.

The chain couples TRBV6-2 or TRBV6-3 to TRBJ1-2; D call uncertain. Germline V gene sequence: CDR1 MNHEY, CDR2 SVGEGT. V lost 5 bases to trimming and J lost 6 bases, with 13 bases between them. This CDR3 comprises 13 residues. CDR3 bases: TGTGCCAGCAGTGAGTCGACCCGGGATGGCTACACCTTC. Its translation is CASSESTRDGYTF.

This chain links TRBV29-1 with TRBJ2-3; tentative D call: TRBD1 (6 bases). V dropped 4 bases and J dropped 6 bases, with 20 bases sitting between them. Germline CDR1 SQVTM, CDR2 ANQGSEA. The CDR3 has 15 amino acids. This CDR3 reads CSVGDRSPGFDTQYF. In nucleotides, the CDR3 is TGCAGCGTTGGAGACAGGTCCCCGGGGTTTGATACGCAGTATTTT.

The genes are TRBV23-1 and TRBJ2-7; the D gene is possibly TRBD1 (6 bases). TRBV23-1 carries the ORF label, with uncertain function. Trimming cost V 4 bases and J 3 bases, with 16 bases left between them. The length of the CDR3 is 15 residues. CDR3 sequence (DNA): TGCGCCAGCAGTCGCCCCGGGACAAAATTCTACGAGCAGTACTTC. Translated, it gives CASSRPGTKFYEQYF.

This sequence joins TRBV18 and TRBJ1-2; TRBD1 aligns across 9 bases. With 4 bases clipped from V and 8 bases from J, the junction kept 11 bases outside the gene matches. The CDR3 totals 15 residues. Germline V CDR1 and CDR2: KGHSH, LQKENI. CDR3 in amino acids: CASSQVRGTGYGYTF. The CDR3 DNA follows: TGTGCCAGCTCACAAGTCCGCGGGACAGGGTACGGCTACACCTTC.